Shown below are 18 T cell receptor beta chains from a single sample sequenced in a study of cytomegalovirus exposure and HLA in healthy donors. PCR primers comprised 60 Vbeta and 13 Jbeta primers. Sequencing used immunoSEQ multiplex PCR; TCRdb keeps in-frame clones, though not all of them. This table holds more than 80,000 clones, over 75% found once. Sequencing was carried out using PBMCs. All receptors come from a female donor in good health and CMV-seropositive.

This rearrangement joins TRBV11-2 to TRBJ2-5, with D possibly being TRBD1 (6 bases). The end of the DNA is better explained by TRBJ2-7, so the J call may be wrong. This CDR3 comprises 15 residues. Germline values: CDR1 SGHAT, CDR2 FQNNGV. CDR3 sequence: CASSYNGGGGYEQYF. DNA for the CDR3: TGTGCCAGCAGCTACAATGGGGGCGGAGGCTACGAGCAGTACTTC.

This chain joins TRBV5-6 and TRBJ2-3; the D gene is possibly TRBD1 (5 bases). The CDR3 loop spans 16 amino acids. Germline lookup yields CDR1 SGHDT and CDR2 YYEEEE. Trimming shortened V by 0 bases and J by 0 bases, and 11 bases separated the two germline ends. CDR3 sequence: CASSLEGAGSTDTQYF. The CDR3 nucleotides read TGTGCCAGCAGCTTGGAAGGGGCCGGGAGCACAGATACGCAGTATTTT.

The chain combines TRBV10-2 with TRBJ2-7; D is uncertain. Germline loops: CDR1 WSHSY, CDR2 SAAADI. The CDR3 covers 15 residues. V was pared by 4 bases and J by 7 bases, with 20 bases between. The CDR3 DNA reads TGCGCCAGCAGTGGGAGACTCTCCGCCCAATGGGAGCAGTACTTC. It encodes CASSGRLSAQWEQYF.

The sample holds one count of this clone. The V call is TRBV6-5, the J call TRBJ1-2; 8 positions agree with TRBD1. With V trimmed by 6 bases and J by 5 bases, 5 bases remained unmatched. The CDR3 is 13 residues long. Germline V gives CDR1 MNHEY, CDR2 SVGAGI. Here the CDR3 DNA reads TGTGCCAGCAGGCAGGGGGCGAGGTATGGCTACACCTTC. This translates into CASRQGARYGYTF.

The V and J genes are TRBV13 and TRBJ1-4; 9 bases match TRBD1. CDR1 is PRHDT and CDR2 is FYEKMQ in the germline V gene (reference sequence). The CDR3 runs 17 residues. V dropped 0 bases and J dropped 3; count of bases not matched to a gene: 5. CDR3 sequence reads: CASSLGPRQGANEKLFF. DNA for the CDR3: TGTGCCAGCAGCTTAGGCCCCCGACAGGGGGCTAATGAAAAACTGTTTTTT.

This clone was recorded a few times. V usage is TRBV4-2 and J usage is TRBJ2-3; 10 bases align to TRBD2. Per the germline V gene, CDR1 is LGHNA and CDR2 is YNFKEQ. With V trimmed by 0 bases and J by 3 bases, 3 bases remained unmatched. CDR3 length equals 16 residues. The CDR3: CASSQEAGGATDTQYF. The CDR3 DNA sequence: TGTGCCAGCAGCCAAGAAGCGGGGGGGGCAACAGATACGCAGTATTTT.

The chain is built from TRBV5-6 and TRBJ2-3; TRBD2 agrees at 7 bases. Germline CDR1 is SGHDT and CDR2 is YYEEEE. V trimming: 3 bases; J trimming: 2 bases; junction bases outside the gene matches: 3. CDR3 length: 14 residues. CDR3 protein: CASSSGGNTDTQYF. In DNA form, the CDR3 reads TGTGCCAGCAGCTCCGGGGGGAACACAGATACGCAGTATTTT. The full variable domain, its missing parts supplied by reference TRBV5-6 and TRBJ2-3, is DAGVTQSPTHLIKTRGQQVTLRCSPKSGHDTVSWYQQALGQGPQFIFQYYEEEERQRGNFPDRFSGHQFPNYSSELNVNALLLGDSALYLCASSSGGNTDTQYFGPGTRLTVL.

CDR3 bases: TGTGCCAGCAGCTTAGTTGTTCTCGAGACCCAGTACTTC. It encodes CASSLVVLETQYF. This chain connects TRBV11-1 to TRBJ2-5; D ambiguous. Germline CDR1 reads SGHAT; CDR2 reads FQDESV (reference sequence). V was cut by 1 base and J by 5 bases, with 8 bases left in between. The CDR3 has 13 residues.

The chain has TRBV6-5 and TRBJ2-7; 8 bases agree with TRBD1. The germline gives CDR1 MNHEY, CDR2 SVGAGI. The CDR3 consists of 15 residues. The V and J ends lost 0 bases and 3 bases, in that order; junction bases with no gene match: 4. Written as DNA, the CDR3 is TGTGCCAGCAGTTACTCGGCAGGGGGCTTCTACGAGCAGTACTTC. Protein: CASSYSAGGFYEQYF.

In DNA, the CDR3 is TGCGCCAGCAGCAAGGACAGGGGGGACACCATATATTTT. It translates to CASSKDRGDTIYF. The V and J genes are TRBV5-1 and TRBJ1-3, with 10 bases aligning to TRBD1. The germline CDR1 and CDR2 sequences are SGHRS and YFSETQ. Trimming cost V 4 bases and J 8 bases; bases outside gene matches: 3. The CDR3 totals 13 residues.

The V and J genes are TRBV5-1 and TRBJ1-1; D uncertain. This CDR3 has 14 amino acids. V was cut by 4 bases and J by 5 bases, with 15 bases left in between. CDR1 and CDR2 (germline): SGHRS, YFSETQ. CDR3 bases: TGCGCCAGCAGCATGAAATCGACGGGGACTGAAGCTTTCTTT. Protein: CASSMKSTGTEAFF.

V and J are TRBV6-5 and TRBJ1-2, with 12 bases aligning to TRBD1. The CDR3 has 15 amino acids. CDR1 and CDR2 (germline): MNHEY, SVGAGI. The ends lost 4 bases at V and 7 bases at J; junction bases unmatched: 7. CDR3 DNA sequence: TGTGCCAGCAGTTCTCCGCGGGACAGGGGGCGTGGCTACACCTTC. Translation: CASSSPRDRGRGYTF.

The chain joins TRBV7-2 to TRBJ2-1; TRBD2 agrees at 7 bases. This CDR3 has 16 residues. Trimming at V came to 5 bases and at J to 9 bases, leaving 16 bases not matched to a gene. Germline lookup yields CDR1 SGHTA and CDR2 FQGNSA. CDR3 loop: CASSIETGLGGGEQFF. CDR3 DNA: TGTGCCAGCAGCATTGAAACTGGGTTGGGGGGGGGTGAGCAGTTCTTC.

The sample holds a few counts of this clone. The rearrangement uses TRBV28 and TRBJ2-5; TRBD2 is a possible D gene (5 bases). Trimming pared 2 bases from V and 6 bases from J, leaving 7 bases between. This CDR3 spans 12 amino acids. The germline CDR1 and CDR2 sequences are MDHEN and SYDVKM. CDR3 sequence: CASSLGGQTQYF. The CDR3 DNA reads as TGTGCCAGCAGTTTAGGAGGTCAGACCCAGTACTTC.

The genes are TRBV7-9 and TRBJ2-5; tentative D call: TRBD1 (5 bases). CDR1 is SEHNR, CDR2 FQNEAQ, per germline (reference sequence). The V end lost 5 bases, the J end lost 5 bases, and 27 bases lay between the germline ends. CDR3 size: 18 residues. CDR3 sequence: CASSPQRWGALGRETQYF. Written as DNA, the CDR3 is TGTGCCAGCAGCCCCCAAAGGTGGGGCGCACTCGGTCGGGAGACCCAGTACTTC.

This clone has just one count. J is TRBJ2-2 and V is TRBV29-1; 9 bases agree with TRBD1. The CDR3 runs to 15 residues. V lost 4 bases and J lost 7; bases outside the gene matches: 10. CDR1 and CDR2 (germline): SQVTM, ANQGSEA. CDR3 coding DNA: TGCAGCGTTGGAAACAGGGGGCGCCGGAGCGGGGAGCTGTTTTTT. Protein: CSVGNRGRRSGELFF.

As DNA, the CDR3 is TGTGCCAGCATCGGGGGGGCGGGGACGAACACCGGGGAGCTGTTTTTT. Translation gives CASIGGAGTNTGELFF. V is TRBV7-9 and J is TRBJ2-2, with 8 bases that match TRBD2. The V gene's germline CDR1 is SEHNR and CDR2 FQNEAQ (reference sequence). V lost 7 bases to trimming and J lost 0 bases; unmatched junction nucleotides: 7. The length of the CDR3 is 16 residues.

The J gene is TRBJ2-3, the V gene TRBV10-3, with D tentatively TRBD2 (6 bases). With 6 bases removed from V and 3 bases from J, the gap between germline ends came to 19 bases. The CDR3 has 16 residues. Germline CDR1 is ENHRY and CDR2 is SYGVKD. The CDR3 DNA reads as TGTGCCATCAGCAATCTATCCGGGGGAAGAACAGATACGCAGTATTTT. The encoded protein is CAISNLSGGRTDTQYF.